These 3 T cell receptor beta chains came from one sample sequenced in a study of blood T cell repertoires in COVID-19. Measured with immunoSEQ multiplex PCR; TCRdb has only the in-frame clones, and not every one. Of about 200,000 clones detected, 80% to 85% appear once; the ten largest clones hold more than 8.5%. Sequencing input: PBMCs or T cells enriched from blood (not recorded which). The source of these receptors is a woman aged 45 to 65 with acute COVID-19.

V and J are TRBV7-8 and TRBJ2-1, with D possibly being TRBD2 (6 bases). From germline, CDR1 is SGHVS and CDR2 FQNEAQ. This CDR3 spans 18 amino acids. V lost 0 bases and J 6 bases, leaving 21 bases between the germline ends. The DNA for the CDR3 is TGTGCCAGCAGCTTAGCGTGGAAGACTAGGGGAAACGTCAATGAGCAGTTCTTC. It encodes CASSLAWKTRGNVNEQFF.

The chain is built from TRBV13 and TRBJ2-1; TRBD2 might be the D (6 bases). Germline lookup yields CDR1 PRHDT and CDR2 FYEKMQ (reference sequence). This CDR3 region has 11 residues. Trimming stripped 6 bases from V and 9 bases from J, with 9 bases between. Written as DNA, the CDR3 is TGTGCCAGCAGAGGAGCGGGTGAGCAGTTCTTC. The encoded protein is CASRGAGEQFF. The variable domain in full, with the rest retrieved from reference TRBV13 and TRBJ2-1, is AAGVIQSPRHLIKEKRETATLKCYPIPRHDTVYWYQQGPGQDPQFLISFYEKMQSDKGSIPDRFSAQQFSDYHSELNMSSLELGDSALYFCASRGAGEQFFGPGTRLTVL.

The chain is built from TRBV2 and TRBJ1-4, with 10 nucleotides matching TRBD1. J was trimmed by 5 bases and V by 11 bases; bases with no gene match: 2. This CDR3 contains 12 residues. The germline CDR1 and CDR2 sequences are SNHLY and FYNNEI. CDR3 sequence reads: CAGTGANEKLFF. CDR3 DNA sequence: TGTGCCGGGACAGGGGCGAATGAAAAACTGTTTTTT.